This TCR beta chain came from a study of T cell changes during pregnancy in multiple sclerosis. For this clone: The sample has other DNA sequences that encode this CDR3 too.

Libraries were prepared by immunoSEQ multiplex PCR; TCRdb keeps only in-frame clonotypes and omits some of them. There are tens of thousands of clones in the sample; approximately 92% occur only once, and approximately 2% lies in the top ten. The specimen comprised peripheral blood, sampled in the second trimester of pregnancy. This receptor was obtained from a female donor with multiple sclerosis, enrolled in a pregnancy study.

The CDR3 DNA reads TGTGCCAGCTCCCCGGACAGGAACTATGGCTACACCTTC. It yields the protein CASSPDRNYGYTF. This sequence joins TRBV18 and TRBJ1-2; the match to TRBD1 covers 7 bases. This CDR3 is 13 amino acids long. Looked up from germline, CDR1 is KGHSH and CDR2 is LQKENI. J gave up 2 bases and V 6 bases, and 3 bases lay outside the gene matches. Looking up the rest from reference TRBV18 and TRBJ1-2 gives the full variable domain: NAGVMQNPRHLVRRRGQEARLRCSPMKGHSHVYWYRQLPEEGLKFMVYLQKENIIDESGMPKERFSAEFPKEGPSILRIQQVVRGDSAAYFCASSPDRNYGYTFGSGTRLTVV.